These 11 T cell receptor beta chains originate from one sample sequenced in a study of blood T cells in healthy people across ages. A second roughly 6 to 12 cycle PCR used barcoded and J-beta primers. Each CDR3 protein is one row after TCRdb ran MiXCR on the 5' RACE reads. The table shows 800,000 or so distinct CDR3 sequences, with 46% occurring only once. The sample comprised blood. The receptors derive from a man older than 75 in good health.

This clonotype was seen a few times. This chain joins TRBV5-1 and TRBJ1-6; D is possibly TRBD1 (6 bases). The V end was cut by 5 bases, the J end by 7 bases, with 13 bases between. The CDR3 runs to 14 residues. Germline CDR1 is SGHRS and CDR2 is YFSETQ. CDR3 nucleotide sequence: TGCGCCAGCAGTCAGGGGTCTCCCAATTCACCCCTCCACTTT. It specifies CASSQGSPNSPLHF.

On this clonotype itself: This sequence may be a read error, since a much larger clone differs from it by one base. V is TRBV7-2 and J is TRBJ2-3, with 9 bases identical to TRBD1. This CDR3 is 14 amino acids long. Germline V gene sequence: CDR1 SGHTA, CDR2 FQGNSA. V trimming: 5 bases; J trimming: 4 bases; junction bases outside the gene matches: 4. The CDR3 sequence is CASSRTGDADTQYF. In DNA, the CDR3 is TGTGCCAGCAGCCGGACAGGGGACGCAGATACGCAGTATTTT.

The chain carries TRBV20-1 and TRBJ2-1; D ambiguous. The germline V gene has CDR1 DFQATT and CDR2 SNEGSKA (reference sequence). V lost 1 base to trimming and J lost 9 bases, with 10 bases between them. CDR3 length: 12 amino acids. Here the CDR3 reads CSARVRASEQFF. Here the CDR3 DNA reads TGCAGTGCTAGAGTACGGGCATCTGAGCAGTTCTTC.

The gene calls are TRBV7-9 and TRBJ2-7; TRBD1 matches 7 bases. CDR1 and CDR2 (germline): SEHNR, FQNEAQ (reference sequence). The CDR3 consists of 14 residues. V dropped 5 bases and J dropped 6; count of bases not matched to a gene: 10. In nucleotides, the CDR3 is TGTGCCAGCAGCCCCACCGAGACAGGGACCGAGCAGTACTTC. The encoded protein is CASSPTETGTEQYF.

This clonotype occurred a few times. The rearrangement links TRBV29-1 to TRBJ2-1; TRBD2 aligns across 14 bases. This CDR3 has 15 residues. Losses at the gene ends were 6 bases for V and 9 bases for J; bases not matched to a gene: 10. CDR1 and CDR2 from the germline V gene are SQVTM and ANQGSEA. CDR3 amino acids: CSVVPGLAGEGEQFF. The CDR3 nucleotides are TGCAGCGTAGTGCCGGGACTAGCGGGAGAGGGTGAGCAGTTCTTC.

The chain is built from TRBV5-4 and TRBJ2-6; D call uncertain. V dropped 0 bases and J dropped 0 bases, with 7 bases sitting between them. The CDR3 totals 16 residues. CDR1 is SGHNT and CDR2 is YYREEE in the germline V gene (reference sequence). The CDR3 protein is CASSLAGNSGANVLTF. The CDR3 bases are TGTGCCAGCAGCTTGGCAGGCAACTCTGGGGCCAACGTCCTGACTTTC.

The chain combines TRBV20-1 with TRBJ2-1, with unresolved D. V lost 0 bases and J 0 bases, leaving 12 bases between the germline ends. Germline CDR1 is DFQATT and CDR2 is SNEGSKA (reference sequence). The CDR3 contains 16 residues. For the CDR3, the DNA is TGCAGTGCTAGAGATTGGGTCCGGAGCTCCTACAATGAGCAGTTCTTC. As protein: CSARDWVRSSYNEQFF.

The CDR3 coding sequence is TGTGCCAGCAGCTCCCACAGGGGGTCTCTTGGCTACACCTTC. Its translation is CASSSHRGSLGYTF. The gene calls are TRBV28 and TRBJ1-2, with TRBD1 matching over 8 bases. V shed 6 bases, J shed 7 bases, and the junction held 10 bases outside the gene matches. Germline assignment: CDR1 MDHEN and CDR2 SYDVKM. The CDR3 contains 14 residues.

This clonotype has a handful of counts. This chain connects TRBV25-1 to TRBJ2-1; D gene ambiguous. The germline V gene has CDR1 MGHDK and CDR2 SYGVNS. The CDR3 covers 12 residues. The V and J ends lost 4 bases and 5 bases respectively, with 6 bases between them. The CDR3 reads CASSVQNNEQFF. The CDR3 DNA reads TGTGCCAGCAGTGTCCAGAACAATGAGCAGTTCTTC.

This clonotype was counted only a few times. The rearrangement links TRBV5-1 to TRBJ2-3, with D perhaps matching TRBD1 or TRBD2 (6 bases each). V shed 0 bases and J shed 4 bases, with 12 bases lying between them. The CDR3 is 15 residues long. CDR1 and CDR2 from the germline V gene are SGHRS and YFSETQ. CDR3 sequence: CASSLESGAPDTQYF. DNA for the CDR3: TGCGCCAGCAGCTTGGAATCGGGGGCCCCAGATACGCAGTATTTT.

This clonotype has only a few counts. The chain is built from TRBV7-2 and TRBJ2-7, with TRBD2 matching 9 bases. Germline values: CDR1 SGHTA, CDR2 FQGNSA. The length of the CDR3 is 16 residues. V shed 5 bases and J 0 bases; nucleotides not matched to a gene: 8. CDR3 sequence: CASSNRAGGLSYEQYF. The CDR3 coding sequence is TGTGCCAGCAGCAACCGAGCGGGAGGCCTCTCCTACGAGCAGTACTTC.